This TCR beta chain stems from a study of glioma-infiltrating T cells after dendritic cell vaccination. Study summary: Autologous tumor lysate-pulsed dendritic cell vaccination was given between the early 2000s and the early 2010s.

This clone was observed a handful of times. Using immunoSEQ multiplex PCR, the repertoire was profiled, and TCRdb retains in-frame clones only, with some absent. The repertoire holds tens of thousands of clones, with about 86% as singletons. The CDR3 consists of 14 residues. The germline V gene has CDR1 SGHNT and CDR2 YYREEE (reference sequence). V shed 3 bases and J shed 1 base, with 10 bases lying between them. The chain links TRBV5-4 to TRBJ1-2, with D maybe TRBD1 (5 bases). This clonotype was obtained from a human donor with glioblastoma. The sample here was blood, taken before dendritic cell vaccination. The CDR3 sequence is CASSSTASNYGYTF. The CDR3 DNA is TGTGCCAGCAGCTCGACAGCAAGTAACTATGGCTACACCTTC.